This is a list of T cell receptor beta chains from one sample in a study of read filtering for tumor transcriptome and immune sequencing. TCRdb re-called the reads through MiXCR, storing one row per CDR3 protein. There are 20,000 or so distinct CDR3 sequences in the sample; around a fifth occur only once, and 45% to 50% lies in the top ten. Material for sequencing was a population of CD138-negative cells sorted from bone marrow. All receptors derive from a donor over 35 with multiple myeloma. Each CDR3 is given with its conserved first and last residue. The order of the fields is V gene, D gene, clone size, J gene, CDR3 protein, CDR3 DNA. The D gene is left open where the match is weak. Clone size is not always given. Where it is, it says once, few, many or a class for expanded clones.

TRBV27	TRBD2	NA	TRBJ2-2	CASSPTSGGLTGELFF	TGTGCCAGCAGTCCTACTAGCGGGGGGCTCACCGGGGAGCTGTTTTTT
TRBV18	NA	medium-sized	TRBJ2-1	CASSRLGPYNEQFF	TGTGCCAGCTCACGACTTGGGCCATACAATGAGCAGTTCTTC
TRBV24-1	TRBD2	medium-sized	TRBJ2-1	CATQGHSGTSGIYNEQFF	TGTGCCACCCAGGGCCACTCCGGGACTAGCGGGATCTACAATGAGCAGTTCTTC
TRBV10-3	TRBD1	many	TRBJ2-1	CAIEKDRDLNEQFF	TGTGCCATCGAAAAGGACAGGGACCTCAATGAGCAGTTCTTC
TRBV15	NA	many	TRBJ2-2	CATSRDRGNANTGELFF	TGTGCCACCAGCAGAGATCGGGGGAACGCGAACACCGGGGAGCTGTTTTTT
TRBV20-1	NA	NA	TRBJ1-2	CSAQTGQYGYTF	TGCAGTGCTCAGACAGGCCAGTATGGCTACACCTTC
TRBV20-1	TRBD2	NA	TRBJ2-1	CSARVGTSGGAGEQFF	TGCAGTGCTAGAGTTGGGACTAGCGGGGGGGCGGGTGAGCAGTTCTTC
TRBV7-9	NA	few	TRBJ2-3	CASSKQSADTQYF	TGTGCCAGCAGCAAACAATCAGCAGATACGCAGTATTTT
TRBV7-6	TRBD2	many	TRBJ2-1	CASSSREVAGYNEQFF	TGTGCCAGCAGCTCCCGGGAGGTAGCGGGGTACAATGAGCAGTTCTTC
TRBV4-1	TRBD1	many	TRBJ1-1	CASNARQGSTEAFF	TGCGCCAGCAACGCTAGACAGGGCAGCACTGAAGCTTTCTTT
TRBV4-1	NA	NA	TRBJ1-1	CASSQEGARGTEAFF	TGCGCCAGCAGCCAAGAGGGGGCCCGGGGGACTGAAGCTTTCTTT
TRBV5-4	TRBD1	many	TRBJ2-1	CASSPSGTANNEQFF	TGTGCCAGCAGCCCCTCCGGGACAGCGAACAATGAGCAGTTCTTC
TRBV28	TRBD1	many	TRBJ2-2	CASRTTGTGRTGELFF	TGTGCCAGCAGAACCACCGGGACAGGGAGGACCGGGGAGCTGTTTTTT
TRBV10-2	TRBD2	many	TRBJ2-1	CASRGTSGGDNEQFF	TGCGCCAGCAGGGGGACTAGCGGGGGGGACAATGAGCAGTTCTTC
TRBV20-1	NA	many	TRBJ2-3	CSARDLSADTQYF	TGCAGTGCTAGAGATCTCTCAGCAGATACGCAGTATTTT
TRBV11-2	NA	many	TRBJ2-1	CASSLRGVPTMSSSYEFF	TGTGCCAGCAGCTTAAGAGGGGTTCCTACAATGAGCAGTTCTTATGAGTTCTTC
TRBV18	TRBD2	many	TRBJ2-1	CASSPSVGGSGEQFF	TGTGCCAGCTCACCCTCTGTCGGGGGGTCGGGTGAGCAGTTCTTC
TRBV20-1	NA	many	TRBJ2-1	CSARDWRDEQFF	TGCAGTGCTAGAGATTGGCGGGATGAGCAGTTCTTC
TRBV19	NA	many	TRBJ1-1	CATKGNTEAFF	TGTGCCACCAAGGGGAACACTGAAGCTTTCTTT
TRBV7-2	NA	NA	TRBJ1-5	CASSLRSPGSQPQHF	TGTGCCAGCAGCTTACGTTCTCCCGGGTCGCAGCCCCAGCATTTT
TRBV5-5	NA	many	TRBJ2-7	CASSLGRSSPNEQYF	TGTGCCAGCAGCTTGGGAAGGTCGTCTCCTAACGAGCAGTACTTC
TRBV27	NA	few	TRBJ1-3	CASSFRGDPGNTIYF	TGTGCCAGCAGTTTTCGCGGTGATCCTGGAAACACCATATATTTT
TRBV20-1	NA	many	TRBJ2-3	CSARPPVFAAPTDTQYF	TGCAGTGCTAGACCTCCCGTTTTCGCGGCCCCCACAGATACGCAGTATTTT